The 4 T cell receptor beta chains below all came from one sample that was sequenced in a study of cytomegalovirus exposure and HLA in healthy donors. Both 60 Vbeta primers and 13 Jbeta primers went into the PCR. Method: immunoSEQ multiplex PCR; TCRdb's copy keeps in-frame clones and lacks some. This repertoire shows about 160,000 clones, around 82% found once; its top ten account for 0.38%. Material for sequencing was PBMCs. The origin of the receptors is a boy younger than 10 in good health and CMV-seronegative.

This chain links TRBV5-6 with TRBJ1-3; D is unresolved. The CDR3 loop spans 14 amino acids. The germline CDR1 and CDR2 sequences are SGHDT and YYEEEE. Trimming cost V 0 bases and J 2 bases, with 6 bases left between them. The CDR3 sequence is CASSLEQPGNTIYF. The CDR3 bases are TGTGCCAGCAGCTTGGAGCAACCTGGAAACACCATATATTTT.

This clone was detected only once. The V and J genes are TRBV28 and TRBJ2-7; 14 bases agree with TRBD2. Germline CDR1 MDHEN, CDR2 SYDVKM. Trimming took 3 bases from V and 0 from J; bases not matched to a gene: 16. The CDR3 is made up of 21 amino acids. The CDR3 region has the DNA TGTGCCAGCAGTTTTCAAGTTTGGGACGGACTAGCGGGAGGAGGCTCCTACGAGCAGTACTTC. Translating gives CASSFQVWDGLAGGGSYEQYF. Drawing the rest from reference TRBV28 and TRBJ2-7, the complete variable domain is DVKVTQSSRYLVKRTGEKVFLECVQDMDHENMFWYRQDPGLGLRLIYFSYDVKMKEKGDIPEGYSVSREKKERFSLILESASTNQTSMYLCASSFQVWDGLAGGGSYEQYFGPGTRLTVT.

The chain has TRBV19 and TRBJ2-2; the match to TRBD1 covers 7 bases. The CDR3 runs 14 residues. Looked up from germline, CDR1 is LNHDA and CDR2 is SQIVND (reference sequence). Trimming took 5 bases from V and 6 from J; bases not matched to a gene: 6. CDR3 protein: CASSDRQGSGELFF. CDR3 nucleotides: TGTGCCAGTAGTGATCGACAGGGTTCCGGGGAGCTGTTTTTT.

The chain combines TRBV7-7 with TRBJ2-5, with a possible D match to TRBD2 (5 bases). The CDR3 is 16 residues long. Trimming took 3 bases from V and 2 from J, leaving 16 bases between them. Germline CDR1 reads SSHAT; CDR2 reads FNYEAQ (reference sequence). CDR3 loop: CASSLGPGNLQETQYF. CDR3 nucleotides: TGTGCCAGCAGCTTGGGCCCCGGGAACCTACAAGAGACCCAGTACTTC.